The following is a T cell receptor beta chain sequence with its context. Its antigen is not identified. The same CDR3 arises from other DNA sequences in this sample as well. This sample is drawn from a study of OX40 agonist ivuxolimab in advanced cancers. Study-wide background: Participants, 65% to 85% male, averaged about 56 years of age, ranging from 23 to 79.

Blood was sampled at baseline, cycle 4 day 1, and cycle 7 day 1. Libraries were prepared by immunoSEQ multiplex PCR; TCRdb keeps only in-frame clonotypes and omits some of them. The sample comprises 95,000 to 110,000 clones, 91% of which are singletons, and about 1.2% rests with the top ten. Findings and limits, study-wide: On average, CD8+ T cells had more expanded clones than CD4+. The specificity for antigen of the expanded peripheral T cells was not determined.

Germline V gene lookup returns CDR1 KGHSH and CDR2 LQKENI. CDR3 length: 14 amino acids. Between the trimmed V and J ends, which lost 1 base and 4 bases, there was a span of 8 bases. The sequences come from CD4+ or CD8+ T cells sorted from blood, collected in a trial of the OX40 agonist ivuxolimab. This clonotype was sampled from an adult with an advanced solid tumor such as melanoma, head and neck, liver or kidney cancer. The chain links TRBV18 to TRBJ1-5; D gene ambiguous. The CDR3 DNA is TGTGCCAGCTCACCACTAGCGGGGAATCAGCCCCAGCATTTT. Residues: CASSPLAGNQPQHF.